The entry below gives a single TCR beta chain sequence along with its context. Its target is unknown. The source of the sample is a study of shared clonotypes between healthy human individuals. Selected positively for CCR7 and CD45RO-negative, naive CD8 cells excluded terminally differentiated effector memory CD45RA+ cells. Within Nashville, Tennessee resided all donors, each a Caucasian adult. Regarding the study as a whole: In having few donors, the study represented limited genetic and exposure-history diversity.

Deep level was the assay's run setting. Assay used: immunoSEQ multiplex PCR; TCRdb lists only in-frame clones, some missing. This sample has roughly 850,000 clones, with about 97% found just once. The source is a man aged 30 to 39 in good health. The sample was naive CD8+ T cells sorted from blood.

CDR3 amino acids: CASSPNSNTEAFF. The CDR3 coding sequence is TGTGCCAGCAGTCCAAATTCGAACACTGAAGCTTTCTTT. The gene calls are TRBV6-5 and TRBJ1-1; D is ambiguous. Germline CDR1 and CDR2: MNHEY and SVGAGI. This CDR3 comprises 13 residues. Trimming stripped 5 bases from V and 1 base from J, with 8 bases between.